Listed below are T cell receptor beta chains from one sample, sequenced in a study of blood T cell repertoires in COVID-19. The table came from immunoSEQ multiplex PCR; TCRdb's copy has only in-frame clones and leaves some out. The sample shows about 9,200 clones, 80% of them seen only once. Sample: peripheral blood. The receptors were gathered from a man between 65 and 79 years old with active COVID-19. The CDR3 runs from the conserved cysteine through the conserved F or W. D genes are given only for firm matches. Only some rows state a clone size, as once, few, many or a class for expanded clones.

DNA: TGTGCCAGCAGCTTGGCCGGAGGGGACCCCTCCGGTGAGCAGTACTTC
CDR3: CASSLAGGDPSGEQYF
D: NA
size: NA
V: TRBV5-4
J: TRBJ2-7

DNA: TGTGCCAGCCAAGGGGGGGAGGAAAAACTGTTTTTT
CDR3: CASQGGEEKLFF
D: NA
size: few
V: TRBV28
J: TRBJ1-4

DNA: TGTGCCAGCAACGGACAGTATAATCGCCAGCATTTT
CDR3: CASNGQYNRQHF
D: NA
size: NA
V: TRBV28
J: TRBJ1-5

DNA: TGTGCCAGCAGCTTAGGGGTTAGGTCCTCCACAGATCCGCAGTATTTT
CDR3: CASSLGVRSSTDPQYF
D: NA
size: NA
V: TRBV7-2
J: TRBJ2-3

DNA: TGTGCCAGCAGCTCCGCATGGGGACTAGCGGGGAGGGGCGGGGAGCTGTTTTTT
CDR3: CASSSAWGLAGRGGELFF
D: TRBD2
size: NA
V: TRBV11-2
J: TRBJ2-2

DNA: TGTGCCAGCAGGGCGAGACAGGGCGAGGATTCACCCCTCCACTTT
CDR3: CASRARQGEDSPLHF
D: TRBD1
size: NA
V: TRBV6-5
J: TRBJ1-6

DNA: TGTGCCAGCAGCGTGAGAGGGACTACTCACACCGGGGAGCTGTTTTTT
CDR3: CASSVRGTTHTGELFF
D: TRBD2
size: NA
V: TRBV9
J: TRBJ2-2

DNA: TGTGCCAGCAGCGTAGCTTCTGGGGGGGAGACCCAGTACTTC
CDR3: CASSVASGGETQYF
D: NA
size: NA
V: TRBV9
J: TRBJ2-5

DNA: TGTGCCAGCAGCCAGATTAGCCTGTTGGGGGCCAACGTCCTGACTTTC
CDR3: CASSQISLLGANVLTF
D: NA
size: NA
V: TRBV28
J: TRBJ2-6

DNA: TGTGCCAGCACTCGGGTAGGCAATCAGCCCCAGCATTTT
CDR3: CASTRVGNQPQHF
D: NA
size: NA
V: TRBV2
J: TRBJ1-5

DNA: TGTGCCAGCAGTTCCTCACTCACCCCAGGGACCCAGTACTTC
CDR3: CASSSSLTPGTQYF
D: NA
size: NA
V: TRBV6-2/TRBV6-3
J: TRBJ2-5

DNA: TGCGCCAGCAGCCAAGCTTATTGGGGGGGGAGCACAGATACGCAGTATTTT
CDR3: CASSQAYWGGSTDTQYF
D: TRBD2
size: NA
V: TRBV4-1
J: TRBJ2-3

DNA: TGTGCCAGCAGCCCTAGCGGGAGGGCCTTAGGCACAGATACGCAGTATTTT
CDR3: CASSPSGRALGTDTQYF
D: TRBD2
size: NA
V: TRBV14
J: TRBJ2-3

DNA: TGTGCCAGCAGCTTAGGCGGCCGGCCCTACGAGCAGTACTTC
CDR3: CASSLGGRPYEQYF
D: NA
size: NA
V: TRBV11-3
J: TRBJ2-7

DNA: TGCGCCAGCAGCCAAGATCGGTTGGCGGGGACTAACTATGGCTACACCTTC
CDR3: CASSQDRLAGTNYGYTF
D: NA
size: NA
V: TRBV4-3
J: TRBJ1-2

DNA: TGTGCCAGCAGGACAGGGGGAGACAATGAGCAGTTCTTC
CDR3: CASRTGGDNEQFF
D: TRBD1
size: once
V: TRBV28
J: TRBJ2-1

DNA: TGTGCCTGGAGTGCCTTGGGGAGGGGCGAGTTGAACACTGAAGCTTTCTTT
CDR3: CAWSALGRGELNTEAFF
D: NA
size: NA
V: TRBV30
J: TRBJ1-1

DNA: TGTGCCAGCAGCCAGTTAGCGGGAGTTAGCACAGATACGCAGTATTTT
CDR3: CASSQLAGVSTDTQYF
D: TRBD2
size: few
V: TRBV11-2
J: TRBJ2-3

DNA: TGTGCCAGCAGCTTAACTCCTCAAGAGACCCAGTACTTC
CDR3: CASSLTPQETQYF
D: NA
size: NA
V: TRBV7-2
J: TRBJ2-5

DNA: TGCAGCGCCAGTTCAGGGTCGACTGAAGCTTTCTTT
CDR3: CSASSGSTEAFF
D: NA
size: NA
V: TRBV29-1
J: TRBJ1-1

DNA: TGTGCCAGCAGTGTCCCGGGGGGACTGTACGAGCAGTACTTC
CDR3: CASSVPGGLYEQYF
D: TRBD2
size: NA
V: TRBV28
J: TRBJ2-7

DNA: TGTGCCACAGGGCCCGACAGTGAAGCTTTCTTT
CDR3: CATGPDSEAFF
D: NA
size: NA
V: TRBV10-3
J: TRBJ1-1

DNA: TGTGCCAGCAGCCGAGCCTCCCCGGGACTAGCTAAAGAGACCCAGTACTTC
CDR3: CASSRASPGLAKETQYF
D: TRBD2
size: NA
V: TRBV7-9
J: TRBJ2-5

DNA: TGTGCCAGCAGCTTGGGTCCGACAGAGGTGACCACTGAAGCTTTCTTT
CDR3: CASSLGPTEVTTEAFF
D: NA
size: NA
V: TRBV5-5
J: TRBJ1-1

DNA: TGTGCCAGCAGTTTCGTAGGGGGCAGCTACGAGCAGTACTTC
CDR3: CASSFVGGSYEQYF
D: TRBD1
size: NA
V: TRBV28
J: TRBJ2-7

DNA: TGTGCCACCAGTGACCCCAGCCCCACAGGGGTTAACTACAATGAGCAGTTCTTC
CDR3: CATSDPSPTGVNYNEQFF
D: TRBD1
size: NA
V: TRBV24-1
J: TRBJ2-1

DNA: TGTGCCAGCTCGCGGGGGCCGGGACTAGCGGGAGATGAGCAGTTCTTC
CDR3: CASSRGPGLAGDEQFF
D: TRBD2
size: NA
V: TRBV18
J: TRBJ2-1

DNA: TGTGCCAGCAGCCAAGGACAGGGGCCCCGGCGGACGTTTTTT
CDR3: CASSQGQGPRRTFF
D: TRBD1
size: NA
V: TRBV5-6
J: TRBJ1-4

DNA: TGTGCCAGCAGCCCTCGGTACAGGGTCCGGTACTATGGCTACACCTTC
CDR3: CASSPRYRVRYYGYTF
D: NA
size: NA
V: TRBV3-1/TRBV3-2
J: TRBJ1-2

DNA: TGTGCAAGTCGCTTAGCGCGTTTCTTGAGGGACTCCTCCACAGATACGCAGTATTTT
CDR3: CASRLARFLRDSSTDTQYF
D: NA
size: NA
V: TRBV12-2
J: TRBJ2-3

DNA: TGTGCCAGCAAAACCTCCGGGACAGGGAAGAGGGAGCAGTTCTTC
CDR3: CASKTSGTGKREQFF
D: TRBD1
size: NA
V: TRBV28
J: TRBJ2-1

DNA: TGTGCCAGCAGTTATTTTAGAAGCGGGAGCGACAATGAGCAGTTCTTC
CDR3: CASSYFRSGSDNEQFF
D: TRBD2
size: NA
V: TRBV6-5
J: TRBJ2-1

DNA: TGTGCCAGCAGTTTAAGCGGAGGCCAGGGAGGCCAGCCCCAGCATTTT
CDR3: CASSLSGGQGGQPQHF
D: NA
size: once
V: TRBV27
J: TRBJ1-5

DNA: TGTGCCAGCAGCCCCCTAGCGTTGAGCTCCTACGAGCAGTACTTC
CDR3: CASSPLALSSYEQYF
D: NA
size: NA
V: TRBV11-2
J: TRBJ2-7

DNA: TGTGCCAGCAGTCCTAATCTTGGACTCAGGGGCTCCTACGAGCAGTACTTC
CDR3: CASSPNLGLRGSYEQYF
D: NA
size: once
V: TRBV28
J: TRBJ2-7